Shown below are 17 T cell receptor beta chains from a single sample sequenced in a study of T cells in Graves' hyperthyroidism and ophthalmopathy. Amplification targeted TCR beta CDR3 regions from RNA transcripts. First-round RT-PCR with HTBI primers amplified the TCR CDR3 region. TCRdb used MiXCR to reprocess the multiplex PCR reads, holding one entry per CDR3 protein. The table records more than 500,000 distinct CDR3 sequences, roughly 15% of them present only once. Source material: blood. The receptors shown here come from a woman aged 40 to 55 with Graves' ophthalmopathy.

The V call is TRBV10-3, the J call TRBJ1-5; D is unresolved. V shed 1 base and J shed 4 bases, with 11 bases lying between them. The germline gives CDR1 ENHRY, CDR2 SYGVKD. The CDR3 extends over 15 amino acids. As DNA, the CDR3 is TGTGCCATCAGTGAGTTAGCACCCCCTAATCAGCCCCAGCATTTT. This translates into CAISELAPPNQPQHF.

The sample holds many counts of this clonotype. V usage is TRBV20-1 and J usage is TRBJ2-7; 15 bases agree with TRBD2. The CDR3 totals 16 residues. V gave up 5 bases and J gave up 5 bases; unmatched junction bases: 10. Germline V gene sequence: CDR1 DFQATT, CDR2 SNEGSKA (reference sequence). CDR3 DNA sequence: TGCAGTGCTGGGGGACTAGCGGGAGGAAGGTCGGACGAGCAGTACTTC. Its translation is CSAGGLAGGRSDEQYF.

V and J are TRBV6-1 and TRBJ2-7, with 8 bases aligning to TRBD1. V lost 8 bases, J lost 3 bases, and 9 bases stayed unmatched. Germline V CDR1 and CDR2: MNHNS, SASEGT. The CDR3 runs 14 residues. The CDR3 nucleotides read TGTGCCAGCTGCTGGACAGGGAATAACTACGAGCAGTACTTC. Its protein is CASCWTGNNYEQYF.

Of note for this clonotype: One base away lies a much larger clone, so this may be a sequencing read error. V and J are TRBV2 and TRBJ2-7; a possible D gene is TRBD2 (5 bases). V lost 5 bases and J 6 bases, leaving 8 bases between the germline ends. This CDR3 is 11 amino acids long. CDR1 is SNHLY, CDR2 FYNNEI, per germline. CDR3 amino acids: CASSPAGEQYF. CDR3 bases: TGTGCCAGCAGTCCCGCGGGCGAGCAGTACTTC.

The rearrangement uses TRBV7-2 and TRBJ1-6; D gene unclear. V gave up 5 bases and J gave up 7 bases, with 12 bases separating them. CDR3 length equals 14 residues. Germline-derived CDR1 and CDR2 are SGHTA and FQGNSA. CDR3 nucleotides: TGTGCCAGCAGCCCCTCTGGGTGGAATTCACCCCTCCACTTT. Protein product: CASSPSGWNSPLHF.

The rearrangement joins TRBV7-2 to TRBJ2-5, with TRBD2 matching 11 bases. The CDR3 loop spans 16 amino acids. The germline V gene encodes CDR1 SGHTA and CDR2 FQGNSA. Trimming cost V 5 bases and J 2 bases; bases outside gene matches: 7. The CDR3 region has the DNA TGTGCCAGCAGCCGTGATATAGCGGGAGGGCAAGAGACCCAGTACTTC. Protein sequence: CASSRDIAGGQETQYF.

At least ten counts were recorded for this clonotype. The V call is TRBV7-8, the J call TRBJ2-5; no firm D call. Germline V lookup: CDR1 SGHVS, CDR2 FQNEAQ. V was pared by 5 bases and J by 4 bases, with 11 bases between. The CDR3 runs to 13 residues. In nucleotides, the CDR3 is TGTGCCAGCAGCGCCCGACTCGGAGAGACCCAGTACTTC. It is translated as CASSARLGETQYF.

This clonotype came up many times. This chain connects TRBV2 to TRBJ2-5; 8 positions agree with TRBD1. Germline CDR1 and CDR2: SNHLY and FYNNEI. This CDR3 comprises 18 residues. The V gene end was trimmed by 4 bases and the J gene end by 1 base; junction bases not matched to a gene: 14. This chain's CDR3 is CASSVLDREPEVQETQYF. The CDR3 nucleotides are TGTGCCAGCAGTGTGCTGGACAGGGAACCCGAGGTCCAAGAGACCCAGTACTTC.

This chain uses TRBV12-3 or TRBV12-4 with TRBJ2-5; D uncertain. V was shortened by 3 bases and J by 4 bases, with 15 bases between the two germline ends. CDR3 size: 15 residues. The chain's CDR3 is CASSFGSAVGETQYF. The CDR3 DNA sequence: TGTGCCAGCAGTTTTGGGTCGGCGGTTGGAGAGACCCAGTACTTC.

This chain links TRBV30 with TRBJ1-2; no clear D gene. Germline V gene lookup returns CDR1 GTSNPN and CDR2 SVGIG (reference sequence). V lost 4 bases and J lost 4, with 13 bases in between. The CDR3 has 13 amino acids. CDR3 DNA sequence: TGTGCCTGGAAACTCAGGAACTTCTATGGCTACACCTTC. This gives the protein CAWKLRNFYGYTF.

This clonotype was picked up many times. The gene calls are TRBV12-3 or TRBV12-4 and TRBJ2-1; D uncertain. The V gene lost 2 bases and the J gene lost 1 base, with 9 bases spanning the gap. This CDR3 comprises 15 residues. In DNA, the CDR3 is TGTGCCAGCAGTTTAAAGCAGTCGTCCTACAATGAGCAGTTCTTC. Protein product: CASSLKQSSYNEQFF.

At least ten counts were recorded for this clonotype. This chain uses TRBV5-1 with TRBJ2-7, with TRBD1 identical over 10 bases. Germline trimming cut 7 bases from V and 1 base from J; bases unmatched to any gene: 11. Germline V gene lookup returns CDR1 SGHRS and CDR2 YFSETQ. CDR3 length equals 16 residues. CDR3 in amino acids: CASGPLGQGGSYEQYF. CDR3 sequence (DNA): TGCGCCAGCGGACCCCTCGGACAGGGGGGTTCCTACGAGCAGTACTTC.

The rearrangement links TRBV11-1 to TRBJ2-5; TRBD2 matches 7 bases. Germline CDR1 and CDR2: SGHAT and FQDESV (reference sequence). V lost 2 bases to trimming and J lost 2 bases; unmatched junction nucleotides: 14. The CDR3 has 18 residues. The CDR3 loop reads CASSLFGGETFLQETQYF. Written as DNA, the CDR3 is TGTGCCAGCAGCTTATTTGGGGGGGAGACATTCCTACAAGAGACCCAGTACTTC.

In its sample, this clonotype was seen many times. The CDR3 here is CATGRGGAYLTDTQYF. In DNA form, the CDR3 reads TGTGCCACGGGCAGAGGCGGCGCGTACCTCACAGATACGCAGTATTTT. This rearrangement joins TRBV6-5 to TRBJ2-3; no definite D call. Germline lookup yields CDR1 MNHEY and CDR2 SVGAGI. V lost 10 bases and J lost 2, with 22 bases in between. CDR3 length: 16 amino acids.

The chain carries TRBV11-2 and TRBJ2-5; 9 bases fit TRBD2. The CDR3 covers 17 residues. Germline V gene sequence: CDR1 SGHAT, CDR2 FQNNGV. Trimming removed 5 bases from V and 1 base from J; junction bases left unmatched: 11. The CDR3 region is CASSPQGREGPQETQYF. The CDR3 DNA sequence: TGTGCCAGCAGCCCTCAGGGGCGGGAGGGGCCCCAAGAGACCCAGTACTTC.

This clonotype appeared many times. This sequence joins TRBV29-1 and TRBJ1-1; possibly TRBD1 for D (6 bases). V lost 7 bases to trimming and J lost 6 bases, with 18 bases between them. The V gene's germline CDR1 is SQVTM and CDR2 ANQGSEA. The CDR3 is made up of 13 amino acids. The CDR3 nucleotides read TGCAGCGGTTCTTGGGGGCGAAACTCTGAAGCTTTCTTT. This gives the protein CSGSWGRNSEAFF.

This clonotype has a count of ten or more. The genes are TRBV12-3 or TRBV12-4 and TRBJ2-5; D possibly uses TRBD1 or TRBD2 (5 bases each). This CDR3 has 15 amino acids. V gave up 5 bases and J gave up 0 bases, with 13 bases separating them. The CDR3 nucleotides read TGTGCCAGCAGTCCCGGGACCGGGTACCAAGAGACCCAGTACTTC. Its protein is CASSPGTGYQETQYF.